This record concerns one T cell receptor (beta chain) sequence. Researchers made TCR beta libraries by using iRepertoire HTBI primers and running Arm-PCR on CDR3 regions. TCRdb reprocessed the multiplex PCR reads via MiXCR and lists one record per CDR3 protein. The table includes about 310,000 distinct CDR3 sequences, around 21% detected once. The data were taken from a study of regulatory T cells in long-lasting Graves disease. Time point specified: persistent/refractory GD, antithyroid drugs over 5 years with positive TRAb. With RNA extracted from PBMCs as input, the TCR library was made. The source is a female donor with Graves disease. The material sequenced was peripheral blood mononuclear cells (PBMCs), taken when the disease was refractory, from a patient treated with antithyroid drugs.

CDR3 protein: CASSSTGVSNEQFF. The CDR3 nucleotides read TGTGCCAGCAGTTCCACGGGAGTAAGCAATGAGCAGTTCTTC. This sequence joins TRBV6-5 and TRBJ2-1; D may be TRBD2 (6 bases). The CDR3 consists of 14 residues. Trimming took off 4 bases at V and 6 bases at J, with 13 bases between the two ends. Germline CDR1 reads MNHEY; CDR2 reads SVGAGI.